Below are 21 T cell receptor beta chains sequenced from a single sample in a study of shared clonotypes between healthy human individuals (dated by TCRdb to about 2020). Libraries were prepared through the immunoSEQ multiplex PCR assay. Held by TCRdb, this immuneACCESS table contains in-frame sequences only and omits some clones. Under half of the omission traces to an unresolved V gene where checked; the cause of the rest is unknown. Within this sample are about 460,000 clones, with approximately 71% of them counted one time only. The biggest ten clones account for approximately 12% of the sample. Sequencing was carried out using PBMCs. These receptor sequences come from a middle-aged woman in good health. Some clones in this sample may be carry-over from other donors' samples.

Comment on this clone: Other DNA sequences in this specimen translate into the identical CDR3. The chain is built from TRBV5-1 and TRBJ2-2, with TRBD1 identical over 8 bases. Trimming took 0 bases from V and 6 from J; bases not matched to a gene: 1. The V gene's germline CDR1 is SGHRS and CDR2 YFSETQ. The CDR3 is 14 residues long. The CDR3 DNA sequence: TGCGCCAGCAGCTTGGGACAGGGGTCCGGGGAGCTGTTTTTT. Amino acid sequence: CASSLGQGSGELFF.

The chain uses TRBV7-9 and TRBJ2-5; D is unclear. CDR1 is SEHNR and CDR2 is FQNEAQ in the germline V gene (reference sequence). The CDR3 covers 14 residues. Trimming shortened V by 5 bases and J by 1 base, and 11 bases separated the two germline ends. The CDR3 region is CASSTLVGQETQYF. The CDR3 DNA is TGTGCCAGCAGCACTTTGGTCGGCCAAGAGACCCAGTACTTC. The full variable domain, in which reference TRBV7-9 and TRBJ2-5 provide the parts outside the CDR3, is DTGVSQNPRHKITKRGQNVTFRCDPISEHNRLYWYRQTLGQGPEFLTYFQNEAQLEKSRLLSDRFSAERPKGSFSTLEIQRTEQGDSAMYLCASSTLVGQETQYFGPGTRLLVL.

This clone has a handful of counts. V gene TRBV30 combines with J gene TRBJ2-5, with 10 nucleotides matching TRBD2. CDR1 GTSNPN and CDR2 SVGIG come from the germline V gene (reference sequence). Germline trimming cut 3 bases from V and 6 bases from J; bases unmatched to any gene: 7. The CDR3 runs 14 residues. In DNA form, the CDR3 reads TGTGCCTGGAGATCTAGCGGGGGTGGGCAGACCCAGTACTTC. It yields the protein CAWRSSGGGQTQYF. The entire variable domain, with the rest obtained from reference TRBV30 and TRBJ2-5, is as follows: SQTIHQWPATLVQPVGSPLSLECTVEGTSNPNLYWYRQAAGRGLQLLFYSVGIGQISSEVPQNLSASRPQDRQFILSSKKLLLSDSGFYLCAWRSSGGGQTQYFGPGTRLLVL.

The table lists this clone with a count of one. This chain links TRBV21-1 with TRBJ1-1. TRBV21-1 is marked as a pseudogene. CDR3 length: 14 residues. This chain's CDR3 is CASSKVAQPTEAFF. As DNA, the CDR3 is TGTGCCAGCAGCAAAGTAGCCCAACCCACTGAAGCTTTCTTT.

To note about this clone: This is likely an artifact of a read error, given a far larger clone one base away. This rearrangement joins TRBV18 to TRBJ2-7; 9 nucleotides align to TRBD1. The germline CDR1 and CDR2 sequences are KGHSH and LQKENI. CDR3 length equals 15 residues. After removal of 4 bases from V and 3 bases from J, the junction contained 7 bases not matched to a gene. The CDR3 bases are TGTGCCAGCTCACTCCTCGGACAGGGGATCTACGAGCAGTACTTC. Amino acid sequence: CASSLLGQGIYEQYF.

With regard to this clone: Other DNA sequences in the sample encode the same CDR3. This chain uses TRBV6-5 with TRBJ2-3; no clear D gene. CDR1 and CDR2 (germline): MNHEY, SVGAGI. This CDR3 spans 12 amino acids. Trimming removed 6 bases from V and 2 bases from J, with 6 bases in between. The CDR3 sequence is CASSPTTDTQYF. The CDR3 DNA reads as TGTGCCAGCAGCCCCACCACAGATACGCAGTATTTT.

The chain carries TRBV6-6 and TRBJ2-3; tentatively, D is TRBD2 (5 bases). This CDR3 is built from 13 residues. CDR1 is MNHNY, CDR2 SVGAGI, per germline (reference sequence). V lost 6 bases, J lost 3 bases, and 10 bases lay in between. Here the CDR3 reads CASSLPGTDTQYF. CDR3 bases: TGTGCCAGCAGCTTACCGGGAACAGATACGCAGTATTTT.

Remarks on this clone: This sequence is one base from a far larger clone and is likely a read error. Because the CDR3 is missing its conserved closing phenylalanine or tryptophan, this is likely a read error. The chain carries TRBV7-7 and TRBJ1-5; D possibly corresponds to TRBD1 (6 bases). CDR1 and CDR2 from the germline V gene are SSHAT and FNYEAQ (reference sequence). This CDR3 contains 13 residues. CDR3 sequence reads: CASSANRDQPQHS. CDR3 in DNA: TGTGCTAGCAGCGCCAACAGGGATCAGCCCCAGCATTCT.

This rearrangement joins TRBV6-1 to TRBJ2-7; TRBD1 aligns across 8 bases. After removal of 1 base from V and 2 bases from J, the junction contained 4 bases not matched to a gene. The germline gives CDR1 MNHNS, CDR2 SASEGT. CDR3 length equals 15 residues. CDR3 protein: CASSEEGRGPYEQYF. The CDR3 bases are TGTGCCAGCAGTGAAGAGGGCAGGGGGCCCTACGAGCAGTACTTC.

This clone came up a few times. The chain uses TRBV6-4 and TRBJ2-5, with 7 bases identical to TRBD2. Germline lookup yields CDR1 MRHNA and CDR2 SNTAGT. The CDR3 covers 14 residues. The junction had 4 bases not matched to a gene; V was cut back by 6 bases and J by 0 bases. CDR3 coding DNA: TGTGCCAGCAGCCCAGCGGGAAACCAAGAGACCCAGTACTTC. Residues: CASSPAGNQETQYF.

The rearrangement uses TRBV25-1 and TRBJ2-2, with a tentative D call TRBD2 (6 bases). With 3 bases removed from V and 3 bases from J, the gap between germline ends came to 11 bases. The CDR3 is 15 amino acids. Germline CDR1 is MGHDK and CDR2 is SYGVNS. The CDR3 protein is CASSESGRDTGELFF. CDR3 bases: TGTGCCAGCAGTGAGAGCGGGCGGGACACCGGGGAGCTGTTTTTT.

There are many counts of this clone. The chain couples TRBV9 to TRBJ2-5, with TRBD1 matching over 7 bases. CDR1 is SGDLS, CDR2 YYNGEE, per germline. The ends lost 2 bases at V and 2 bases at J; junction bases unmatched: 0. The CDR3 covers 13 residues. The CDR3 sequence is CASSVTGQETQYF. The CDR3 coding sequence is TGTGCCAGCAGCGTGACAGGGCAAGAGACCCAGTACTTC. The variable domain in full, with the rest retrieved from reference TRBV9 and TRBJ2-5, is DSGVTQTPKHLITATGQRVTLRCSPRSGDLSVYWYQQSLDQGLQFLIQYYNGEERAKGNILERFSAQQFPDLHSELNLSSLELGDSALYFCASSVTGQETQYFGPGTRLLVL.

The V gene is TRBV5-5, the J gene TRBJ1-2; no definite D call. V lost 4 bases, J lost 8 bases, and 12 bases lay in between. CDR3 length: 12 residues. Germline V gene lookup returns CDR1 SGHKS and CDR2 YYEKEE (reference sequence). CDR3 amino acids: CASSLEGQGYTF. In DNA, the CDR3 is TGTGCCAGCAGCCTCGAGGGCCAGGGCTACACCTTC.

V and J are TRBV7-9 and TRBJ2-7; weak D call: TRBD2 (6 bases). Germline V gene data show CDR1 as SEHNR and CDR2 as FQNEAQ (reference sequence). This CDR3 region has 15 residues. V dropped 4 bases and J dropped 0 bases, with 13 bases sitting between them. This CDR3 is CASSSFTSLSYEQYF. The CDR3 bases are TGTGCCAGCAGCTCATTTACTAGCCTCTCCTACGAGCAGTACTTC.

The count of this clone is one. The CDR3 loop reads CASSPGQGFYGYTF. CDR3 in DNA: TGTGCCAGCAGCCCGGGACAGGGGTTCTATGGCTACACCTTC. This rearrangement joins TRBV14 to TRBJ1-2; 10 positions match TRBD1. Germline V gives CDR1 SGHDN, CDR2 FVKESK. The CDR3 has 14 residues. With 4 bases clipped from V and 4 bases from J, the junction kept 3 bases outside the gene matches.

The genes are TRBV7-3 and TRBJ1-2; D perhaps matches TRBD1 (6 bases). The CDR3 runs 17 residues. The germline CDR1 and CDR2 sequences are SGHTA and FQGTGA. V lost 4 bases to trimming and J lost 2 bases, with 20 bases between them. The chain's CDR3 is CASSSHYTQGTNYGYTF. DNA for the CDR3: TGTGCCAGCAGCTCCCATTATACGCAGGGGACCAACTATGGCTACACCTTC.

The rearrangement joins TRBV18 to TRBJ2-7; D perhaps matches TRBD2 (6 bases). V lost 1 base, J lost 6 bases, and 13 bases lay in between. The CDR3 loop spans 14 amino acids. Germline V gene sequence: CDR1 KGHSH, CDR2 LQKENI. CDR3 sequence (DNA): TGTGCCAGCTCACCACAAGCGTCGGAGGGCGAGCAGTACTTC. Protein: CASSPQASEGEQYF.

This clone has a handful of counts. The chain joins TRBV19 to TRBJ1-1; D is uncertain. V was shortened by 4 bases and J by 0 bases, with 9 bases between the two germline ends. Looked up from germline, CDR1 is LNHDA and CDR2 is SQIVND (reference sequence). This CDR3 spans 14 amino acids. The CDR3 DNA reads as TGTGCCAGTAGTACGACGGTGATGAACACTGAAGCTTTCTTT. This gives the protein CASSTTVMNTEAFF. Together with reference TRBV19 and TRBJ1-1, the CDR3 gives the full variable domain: DGGITQSPKYLFRKEGQNVTLSCEQNLNHDAMYWYRQDPGQGLRLIYYSQIVNDFQKGDIAEGYSVSREKKESFPLTVTSAQKNPTAFYLCASSTTVMNTEAFFGQGTRLTVV.

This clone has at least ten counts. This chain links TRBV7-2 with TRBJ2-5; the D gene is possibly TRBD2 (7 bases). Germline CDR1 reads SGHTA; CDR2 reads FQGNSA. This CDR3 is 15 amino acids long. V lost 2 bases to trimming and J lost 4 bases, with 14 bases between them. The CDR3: CASSLLRGRGETQYF. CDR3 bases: TGTGCCAGCAGCTTATTAAGGGGGAGGGGAGAGACCCAGTACTTC.

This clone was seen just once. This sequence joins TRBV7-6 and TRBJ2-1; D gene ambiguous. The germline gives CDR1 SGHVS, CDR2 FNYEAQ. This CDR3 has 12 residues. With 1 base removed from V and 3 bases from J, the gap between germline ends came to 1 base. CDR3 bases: TGTGCCAGCAGCTTAGTCTACAATGAGCAGTTCTTC. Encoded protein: CASSLVYNEQFF.

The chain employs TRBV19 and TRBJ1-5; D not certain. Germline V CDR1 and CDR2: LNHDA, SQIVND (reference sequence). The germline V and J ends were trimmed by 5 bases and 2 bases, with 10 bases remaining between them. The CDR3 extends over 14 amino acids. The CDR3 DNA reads TGTGCCAGTAGTCCCGGGTACGGCAATCAGCCCCAGCATTTT. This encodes CASSPGYGNQPQHF. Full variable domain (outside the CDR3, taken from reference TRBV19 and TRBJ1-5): DGGITQSPKYLFRKEGQNVTLSCEQNLNHDAMYWYRQDPGQGLRLIYYSQIVNDFQKGDIAEGYSVSREKKESFPLTVTSAQKNPTAFYLCASSPGYGNQPQHFGDGTRLSIL.